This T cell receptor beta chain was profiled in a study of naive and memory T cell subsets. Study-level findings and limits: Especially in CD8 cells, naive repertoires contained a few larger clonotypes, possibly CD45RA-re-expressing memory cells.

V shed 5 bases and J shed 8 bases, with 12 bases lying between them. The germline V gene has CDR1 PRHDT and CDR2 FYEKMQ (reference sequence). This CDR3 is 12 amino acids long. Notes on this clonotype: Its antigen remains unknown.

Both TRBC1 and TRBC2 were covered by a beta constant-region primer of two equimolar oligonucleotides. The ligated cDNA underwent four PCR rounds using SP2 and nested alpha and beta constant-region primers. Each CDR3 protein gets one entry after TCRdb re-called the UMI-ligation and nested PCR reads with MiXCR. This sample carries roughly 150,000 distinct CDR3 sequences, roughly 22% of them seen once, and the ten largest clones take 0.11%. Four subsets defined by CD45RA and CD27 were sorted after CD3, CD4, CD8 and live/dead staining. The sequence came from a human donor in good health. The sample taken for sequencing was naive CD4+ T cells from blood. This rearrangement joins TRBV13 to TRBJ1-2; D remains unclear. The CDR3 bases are TGTGCCAGCAGCAAAGCCCCAGGAGGCTACACCTTC. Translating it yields CASSKAPGGYTF.